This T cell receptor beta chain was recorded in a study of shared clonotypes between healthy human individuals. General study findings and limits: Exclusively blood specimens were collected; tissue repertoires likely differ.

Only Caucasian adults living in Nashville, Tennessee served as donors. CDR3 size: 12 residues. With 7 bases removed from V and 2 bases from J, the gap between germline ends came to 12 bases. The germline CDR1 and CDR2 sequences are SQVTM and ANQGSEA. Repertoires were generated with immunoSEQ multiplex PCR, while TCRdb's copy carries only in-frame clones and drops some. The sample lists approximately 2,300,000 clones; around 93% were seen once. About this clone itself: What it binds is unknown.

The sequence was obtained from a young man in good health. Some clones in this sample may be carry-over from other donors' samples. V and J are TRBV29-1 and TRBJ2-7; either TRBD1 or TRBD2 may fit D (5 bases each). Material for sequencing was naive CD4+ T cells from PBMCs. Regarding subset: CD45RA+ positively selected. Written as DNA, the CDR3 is TGCAGCGGGGGACCGACAGCCTACGAGCAGTACTTC. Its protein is CSGGPTAYEQYF.